What follows describes a single TCR beta chain. Its antigen is undetermined. The sample is drawn from a study of cytomegalovirus exposure and HLA in healthy donors. Overall study results and limits: Through in vitro validation, three CMV-associated chains were shown to be specific for CMV antigens. The authors listed 164 TCR beta chains as cytomegalovirus-associated.

Data came from immunoSEQ multiplex PCR; TCRdb stores just in-frame clones and leaves some out. The sample has roughly 56,000 clones, roughly 94% seen once; the top ten hold under 3%. The germline V gene has CDR1 SGHNT and CDR2 YYREEE (reference sequence). The junction had 9 bases not matched to a gene; V was cut back by 2 bases and J by 4 bases. CDR3 length equals 17 residues. The clonotype comes from a man younger than 35 in good health and CMV-seronegative. The chain links TRBV5-4 to TRBJ1-5, with 10 bases that match TRBD1. Sequenced: PBMCs. The CDR3 here is CASSLTPGTGENQPQHF. The CDR3 region has the DNA TGTGCCAGCAGCTTAACCCCCGGGACAGGGGAAAATCAGCCCCAGCATTTT.